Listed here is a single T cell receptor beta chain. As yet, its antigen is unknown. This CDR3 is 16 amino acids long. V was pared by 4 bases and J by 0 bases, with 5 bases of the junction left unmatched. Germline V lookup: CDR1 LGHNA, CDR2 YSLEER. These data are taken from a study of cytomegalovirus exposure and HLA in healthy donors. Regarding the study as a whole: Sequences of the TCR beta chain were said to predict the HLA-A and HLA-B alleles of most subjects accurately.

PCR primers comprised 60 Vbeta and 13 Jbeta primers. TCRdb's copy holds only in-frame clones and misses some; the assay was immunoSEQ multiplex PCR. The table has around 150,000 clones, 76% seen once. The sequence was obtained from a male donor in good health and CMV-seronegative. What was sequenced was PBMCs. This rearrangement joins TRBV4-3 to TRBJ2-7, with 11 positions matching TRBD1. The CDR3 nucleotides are TGCGCCAGCAGCCGGGCGGACAGGGGGCCCTCCTACGAGCAGTACTTC. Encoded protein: CASSRADRGPSYEQYF.